This T cell receptor (beta chain) was recovered during a study of T cell responses to AZD1222 COVID-19 vaccine. Points from the study as a whole: With two AZD1222 doses given, Spike-specific TCR breadth and depth both rose.

Worth noting for this clone: The antigen remains unidentified.

Some clones are missing from TCRdb's copy, which holds only in-frame ones; the method was immunoSEQ multiplex PCR. The sample has roughly 100,000 clones, more than 75% seen once. Germline V lookup: CDR1 SGHTA, CDR2 FQGNSA. The V end was cut by 1 base, the J end by 7 bases, with 14 bases between. The CDR3 covers 15 residues. This receptor was taken from an adult in good health. The starting material was peripheral blood, obtained on day 0 of AZD1222 vaccination. This chain connects TRBV7-2 to TRBJ1-3; no clear D gene. CDR3 in DNA: TGTGCCAGCAGCTTAGTTGTGGATGGCGTGAACACCATATATTTT. Translation: CASSLVVDGVNTIYF.